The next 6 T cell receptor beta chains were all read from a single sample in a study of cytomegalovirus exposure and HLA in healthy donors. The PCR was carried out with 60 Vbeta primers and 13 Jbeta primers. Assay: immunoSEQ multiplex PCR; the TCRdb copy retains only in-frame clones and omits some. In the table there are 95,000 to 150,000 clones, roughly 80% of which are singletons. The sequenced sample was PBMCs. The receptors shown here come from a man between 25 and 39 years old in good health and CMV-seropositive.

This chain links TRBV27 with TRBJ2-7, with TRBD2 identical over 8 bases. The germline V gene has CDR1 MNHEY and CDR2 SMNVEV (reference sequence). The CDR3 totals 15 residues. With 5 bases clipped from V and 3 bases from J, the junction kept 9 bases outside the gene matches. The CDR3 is CASSRHLAGNYEQYF. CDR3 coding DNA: TGTGCCAGCAGTCGCCACTTAGCGGGAAACTACGAGCAGTACTTC.

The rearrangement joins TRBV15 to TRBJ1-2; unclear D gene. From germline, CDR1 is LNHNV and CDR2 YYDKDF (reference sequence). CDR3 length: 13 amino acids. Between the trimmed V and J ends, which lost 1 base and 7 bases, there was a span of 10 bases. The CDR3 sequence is CATSRGLGIGYTF. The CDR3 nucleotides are TGTGCCACCAGCAGAGGCTTGGGCATTGGCTACACCTTC. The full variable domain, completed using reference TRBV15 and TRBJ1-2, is DAMVIQNPRYQVTQFGKPVTLSCSQTLNHNVMYWYQQKSSQAPKLLFHYYDKDFNNEADTPDNFQSRRPNTSFCFLDIRSPGLGDTAMYLCATSRGLGIGYTFGSGTRLTVV.

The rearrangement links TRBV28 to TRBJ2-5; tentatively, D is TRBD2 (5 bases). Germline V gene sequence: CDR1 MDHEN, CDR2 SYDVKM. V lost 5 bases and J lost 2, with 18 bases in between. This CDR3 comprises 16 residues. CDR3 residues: CASSPRGGDGQETQYF. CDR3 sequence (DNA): TGTGCCAGCAGTCCCCGGGGTGGGGATGGTCAAGAGACCCAGTACTTC.

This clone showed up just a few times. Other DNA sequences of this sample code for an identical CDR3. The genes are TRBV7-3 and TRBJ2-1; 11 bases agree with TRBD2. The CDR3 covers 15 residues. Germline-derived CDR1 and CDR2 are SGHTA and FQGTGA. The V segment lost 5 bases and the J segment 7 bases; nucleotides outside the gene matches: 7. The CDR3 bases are TGTGCCAGCAGCCGAGTAGCGGGAGGGGGGAATGAGCAGTTCTTC. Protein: CASSRVAGGGNEQFF. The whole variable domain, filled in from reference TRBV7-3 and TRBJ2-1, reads GAGVSQTPSNKVTEKGKYVELRCDPISGHTALYWYRQSLGQGPEFLIYFQGTGAADDSGLPNDRFFAVRPEGSVSTLKIQRTERGDSAVYLCASSRVAGGGNEQFFGPGTRLTVL.

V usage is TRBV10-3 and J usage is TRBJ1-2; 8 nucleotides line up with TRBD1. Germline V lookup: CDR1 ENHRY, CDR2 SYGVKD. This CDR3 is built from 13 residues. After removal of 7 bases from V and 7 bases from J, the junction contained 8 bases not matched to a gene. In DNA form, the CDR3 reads TGTGCCATCACCAGACAGGGGTCGAGTGGCTACACCTTC. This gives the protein CAITRQGSSGYTF.

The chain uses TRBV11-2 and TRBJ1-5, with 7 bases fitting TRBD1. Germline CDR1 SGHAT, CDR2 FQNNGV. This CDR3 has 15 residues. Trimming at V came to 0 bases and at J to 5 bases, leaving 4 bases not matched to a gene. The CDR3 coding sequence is TGTGCCAGCAGCTTAGAGAGGGGGCCGGATCAGCCCCAGCATTTT. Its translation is CASSLERGPDQPQHF.